This passage covers 32 T cell receptor beta chains from one sample sequenced in a study of T-cell reconstitution after alpha-beta-depleted transplantation in children. It was with unique molecular identifiers that the TCRbeta library was prepared. TCRdb independently ran MiXCR on the PCR reads; one entry per CDR3 protein. The sample carries roughly 670,000 distinct CDR3 sequences, around 12% recorded once. The starting material was PBMCs, obtained before TCRalphabeta/CD19-depleted stem cell transplant. These TCRs come from a girl aged 2-9 years with congenital amegakaryocytic thrombocytopenia, due to receive a stem cell transplant.

The sample holds many counts of this clonotype. This likely comes from a read error, as the CDR3 has no conserved phenylalanine or tryptophan at its end. The DNA is omitted, as the CDR3 cannot be located on it reliably, and the CDR3 follows TCRdb's listing. The chain joins TRBV4-1 to TRBJ2-3; the table gives TRBD2 as D, unverified against the DNA. Per germline, CDR1 MGHRA and CDR2 YSYEKL. The CDR3 sequence runs 13 residues, both termini included. This CDR3 reads CASSQVQAGATIT.

The V call is TRBV12-3 or TRBV12-4, the J call TRBJ2-3, with TRBD2 identical over 11 bases. The CDR3 contains 16 residues. The junction had 8 bases not matched to a gene; V was cut back by 5 bases and J by 4 bases. This CDR3 is CASSPLAGGPADTQYF. The CDR3, as DNA: TGTGCCAGCAGTCCCTTAGCGGGAGGGCCGGCAGATACGCAGTATTTT.

The chain joins TRBV5-1 to TRBJ2-1; D is possibly TRBD2 (5 bases). Trimming took off 7 bases at V and 0 bases at J, with 8 bases between the two ends. From germline, CDR1 is SGHRS and CDR2 YFSETQ. The CDR3 loop spans 13 amino acids. The CDR3 nucleotides are TGCGCCAGCCGGACTGACTCCTACAATGAGCAGTTCTTC. It translates to CASRTDSYNEQFF.

This clonotype was counted between two and nine times. The rearrangement joins TRBV20-1 to TRBJ2-3; D not certain. There are 15 residues in the CDR3. The germline V gene has CDR1 DFQATT and CDR2 SNEGSKA (reference sequence). Trimming removed 0 bases from V and 0 bases from J, with 10 bases in between. Here the CDR3 reads CSARDSHTSTDTQYF. CDR3 nucleotide sequence: TGCAGTGCTAGAGATTCTCATACTAGCACAGATACGCAGTATTTT.

This clonotype appeared many times. The J gene is TRBJ2-1, the V gene TRBV5-1; 9 bases are shared with TRBD2. The CDR3 extends over 16 amino acids. V dropped 5 bases and J dropped 5; count of bases not matched to a gene: 11. Germline V gene data show CDR1 as SGHRS and CDR2 as YFSETQ. This CDR3 is CASRLIAGVGNNEQFF. DNA of the CDR3: TGCGCCAGCAGACTCATAGCGGGAGTAGGAAACAATGAGCAGTTCTTC.

In its sample, this clonotype was seen a few times. The chain combines TRBV20-1 with TRBJ1-1; a possible D gene is TRBD1 (5 bases). The germline gives CDR1 DFQATT, CDR2 SNEGSKA (reference sequence). The ends were cut back, 5 bases at V and 11 bases at J, with 18 bases in the middle. The length of the CDR3 is 12 residues. The CDR3 nucleotides are TGCAGTGCTGGGGGTTTAGGCGTGTGGGCTTTCTTT. Amino acid sequence: CSAGGLGVWAFF.

This clonotype occurred many times. V gene TRBV20-1 combines with J gene TRBJ2-7; TRBD2 matches 9 bases. The ends lost 5 bases at V and 4 bases at J; junction bases unmatched: 6. There are 13 residues in the CDR3. Germline lookup yields CDR1 DFQATT and CDR2 SNEGSKA (reference sequence). This CDR3 reads CSAGRLAVYEQYF. As DNA, the CDR3 is TGCAGTGCTGGCCGACTAGCGGTTTACGAGCAGTACTTC.

This clonotype was seen repeatedly, ten times or more. The V and J genes are TRBV29-1 and TRBJ1-1, with 8 positions matching TRBD1. Germline trimming cut 4 bases from V and 1 base from J; bases unmatched to any gene: 11. CDR1 is SQVTM, CDR2 ANQGSEA, per germline. The CDR3 loop spans 16 amino acids. CDR3 protein: CSVASRLTGENTEAFF. In nucleotides, the CDR3 is TGCAGCGTTGCCTCCCGGTTGACAGGGGAGAACACTGAAGCTTTCTTT.

The rearrangement links TRBV29-1 to TRBJ2-7; the D gene is possibly TRBD2 (6 bases). The ends were cut back, 3 bases at V and 5 bases at J, with 11 bases in the middle. CDR3 length equals 12 residues. Looked up from germline, CDR1 is SQVTM and CDR2 is ANQGSEA. The CDR3 protein is CSVEEGLDEQYF. In DNA form, the CDR3 reads TGCAGCGTTGAGGAGGGGCTGGACGAGCAGTACTTC.

This clonotype was counted many times. This chain links TRBV29-1 with TRBJ2-1; D may be TRBD1 (5 bases). Per germline, CDR1 SQVTM and CDR2 ANQGSEA. The CDR3 extends over 10 amino acids. V was clipped by 7 bases and J by 6 bases, with 7 bases between them. The CDR3 reads CSGQTNEQFF. CDR3 bases: TGCAGCGGACAGACCAATGAGCAGTTCTTC.

This chain links TRBV6-5 with TRBJ1-3; possible D gene TRBD1, 6 bases. The CDR3 is 18 amino acids. The V gene lost 3 bases and the J gene lost 0 bases, with 18 bases spanning the gap. The germline V gene has CDR1 MNHEY and CDR2 SVGAGI. CDR3 region: CASSYFRIPGDSGNTIYF. In DNA form, the CDR3 reads TGTGCCAGCAGTTATTTCCGAATCCCAGGGGACTCTGGAAACACCATATATTTT.

The V and J genes are TRBV5-1 and TRBJ2-1; unclear D gene. The CDR3 totals 15 residues. The V and J ends lost 5 bases and 2 bases respectively, with 14 bases between them. CDR1 is SGHRS and CDR2 is YFSETQ in the germline V gene. This CDR3 is CASSFTVAPYNEQFF. CDR3 DNA: TGCGCCAGCAGTTTTACGGTGGCCCCCTACAATGAGCAGTTCTTC. Filled out from reference TRBV5-1 and TRBJ2-1, the complete variable domain reads KAGVTQTPRYLIKTRGQQVTLSCSPISGHRSVSWYQQTPGQGLQFLFEYFSETQRNKGNFPGRFSGRQFSNSRSEMNVSTLELGDSALYLCASSFTVAPYNEQFFGPGTRLTVL.

The chain couples TRBV7-6 to TRBJ1-6; D ambiguous. The CDR3 loop spans 15 amino acids. Trimming cost V 5 bases and J 7 bases, with 15 bases left between them. The germline V gene encodes CDR1 SGHVS and CDR2 FNYEAQ. The CDR3 loop is CASSQRMGSNSPLHF. The CDR3 DNA sequence: TGTGCCAGCAGCCAGCGGATGGGGAGCAATTCACCCCTCCACTTT.

The chain has TRBV7-9 and TRBJ2-5, with TRBD2 identical over 7 bases. This CDR3 spans 14 amino acids. Germline V gene data show CDR1 as SEHNR and CDR2 as FQNEAQ (reference sequence). Germline trimming cut 5 bases from V and 5 bases from J; bases unmatched to any gene: 8. CDR3: CASSARDGGETQYF. CDR3 DNA: TGTGCCAGCAGCGCCCGGGACGGGGGGGAGACCCAGTACTTC. The full variable domain, with the rest looked up from reference TRBV7-9 and TRBJ2-5, is DTGVSQNPRHKITKRGQNVTFRCDPISEHNRLYWYRQTLGQGPEFLTYFQNEAQLEKSRLLSDRFSAERPKGSFSTLEIQRTEQGDSAMYLCASSARDGGETQYFGPGTRLLVL.

The chain recombines TRBV5-1 with TRBJ2-7; weak D call: TRBD2 (5 bases). The V gene lost 1 base and the J gene lost 7 bases, with 9 bases spanning the gap. CDR3 length: 12 residues. The germline V gene has CDR1 SGHRS and CDR2 YFSETQ. The CDR3 sequence: CASSLSTGEQYF. The CDR3 bases are TGCGCCAGCAGCTTGAGCACGGGGGAGCAGTACTTC.

This clonotype occurred many times. V gene TRBV12-3 or TRBV12-4 combines with J gene TRBJ1-1, with D possibly matching TRBD1 (6 bases). Deletions cut 4 bases from V and 3 bases from J, with 15 bases between. This CDR3 has 15 residues. The CDR3, as DNA: TGTGCCAGCAGTTATTACCGGGGGCCGGACACTGAAGCTTTCTTT. It yields the protein CASSYYRGPDTEAFF.

This clonotype was found many times. This chain uses TRBV5-1 with TRBJ2-7; D call uncertain. Per the germline V gene, CDR1 is SGHRS and CDR2 is YFSETQ. V lost 4 bases, J lost 3 bases, and 8 bases lay in between. The CDR3 spans 12 residues. The CDR3 bases are TGCGCCAGCAGCCAAGGTCGCTACGAGCAGTACTTC. Amino acid sequence: CASSQGRYEQYF. Filled out from reference TRBV5-1 and TRBJ2-7, the complete variable domain reads KAGVTQTPRYLIKTRGQQVTLSCSPISGHRSVSWYQQTPGQGLQFLFEYFSETQRNKGNFPGRFSGRQFSNSRSEMNVSTLELGDSALYLCASSQGRYEQYFGPGTRLTVT.

In this sample, this clonotype turned up a few times. The rearrangement links TRBV20-1 to TRBJ2-7; D gene unclear. V lost 0 bases and J lost 3, with 12 bases in between. Germline loops: CDR1 DFQATT, CDR2 SNEGSKA (reference sequence). The length of the CDR3 is 14 residues. For the CDR3, the DNA is TGCAGTGCTAGAGAGGGGAACAGTTTCTACGAGCAGTACTTC. This gives the protein CSAREGNSFYEQYF.

Ten or more counts support this clonotype. V and J are TRBV15 and TRBJ2-1; D tentatively fits TRBD1 or TRBD2 (6 bases each). Germline V gene sequence: CDR1 LNHNV, CDR2 YYDKDF (reference sequence). This CDR3 spans 16 amino acids. V gave up 3 bases and J gave up 7 bases, with 19 bases separating them. The CDR3 spells CATSSVQGPRGNEQFF. The DNA for the CDR3 is TGTGCCACCAGCAGTGTTCAGGGGCCCCGGGGGAATGAGCAGTTCTTC.

In this sample, this clonotype turned up many times. This rearrangement joins TRBV20-1 to TRBJ2-3; D call uncertain. Germline CDR1 DFQATT, CDR2 SNEGSKA (reference sequence). The V end lost 1 base, the J end lost 6 bases, and 17 bases lay between the germline ends. This CDR3 spans 15 amino acids. DNA for the CDR3: TGCAGTGCTAGAGTACAGAGCTCTGGGGTGGATACGCAGTATTTT. Amino acid sequence: CSARVQSSGVDTQYF.

The V call is TRBV28, the J call TRBJ2-7; D ambiguous. The V gene's germline CDR1 is MDHEN and CDR2 SYDVKM. This CDR3 comprises 15 residues. V was cut by 6 bases and J by 0 bases, with 15 bases left in between. CDR3 sequence: CASRPGRLSSYEQYF. CDR3 in DNA: TGTGCCAGCAGACCTGGACGACTGAGCTCCTACGAGCAGTACTTC. Complete variable domain (other parts from reference TRBV28 and TRBJ2-7): DVKVTQSSRYLVKRTGEKVFLECVQDMDHENMFWYRQDPGLGLRLIYFSYDVKMKEKGDIPEGYSVSREKKERFSLILESASTNQTSMYLCASRPGRLSSYEQYFGPGTRLTVT.

This clonotype was counted many times. V usage is TRBV15 and J usage is TRBJ1-2; D remains unclear. The CDR3 has 15 residues. Per germline, CDR1 LNHNV and CDR2 YYDKDF (reference sequence). Trimming took 5 bases from V and 4 from J, leaving 17 bases between them. The CDR3 loop is CATSLVVTSPYGYTF. DNA of the CDR3: TGTGCCACCAGCTTGGTAGTAACTTCTCCCTATGGCTACACCTTC. Looking up the rest from reference TRBV15 and TRBJ1-2 gives the full variable domain: DAMVIQNPRYQVTQFGKPVTLSCSQTLNHNVMYWYQQKSSQAPKLLFHYYDKDFNNEADTPDNFQSRRPNTSFCFLDIRSPGLGDTAMYLCATSLVVTSPYGYTFGSGTRLTVV.

The V call is TRBV19, the J call TRBJ2-3; D is unresolved. The germline CDR1 and CDR2 sequences are LNHDA and SQIVND (reference sequence). The CDR3 consists of 15 residues. The ends were cut back, 6 bases at V and 0 bases at J, with 13 bases in the middle. CDR3 sequence (DNA): TGTGCCAGTAGCGAGGCACCCACTAGCACAGATACGCAGTATTTT. It specifies CASSEAPTSTDTQYF.

This sequence joins TRBV3-1 and TRBJ2-5, with 13 bases identical to TRBD2. The CDR3 length is 17 residues. Germline values: CDR1 LGHDT, CDR2 YNNKEL (reference sequence). The V gene end was trimmed by 2 bases and the J gene end by 3 bases; junction bases not matched to a gene: 6. The CDR3 reads CASSQRYGLAGEETQYF. The CDR3 nucleotides are TGTGCCAGCAGCCAAAGATATGGACTAGCGGGAGAAGAGACCCAGTACTTC.

In this sample, this clonotype turned up a few times. V and J are TRBV29-1 and TRBJ2-2; perhaps TRBD2 as D (6 bases). This CDR3 has 14 amino acids. Germline V CDR1 and CDR2: SQVTM, ANQGSEA. V was cut by 6 bases and J by 4 bases, with 15 bases left in between. CDR3 DNA sequence: TGCAGCGTCACAATCGCGGGGAGCACCGGGGAGCTGTTTTTT. Its translation: CSVTIAGSTGELFF.

This clonotype was detected only a few times. The chain carries TRBV7-9 and TRBJ2-4; the D gene is possibly TRBD2 (5 bases). The length of the CDR3 is 12 residues. Trimming took 10 bases from V and 5 from J, leaving 12 bases between them. CDR1 is SEHNR and CDR2 is FQNEAQ in the germline V gene (reference sequence). As DNA, the CDR3 is TGTGCCATCACATGGGGAGAAAACATTCAGTACTTC. It encodes CAITWGENIQYF.

With respect to this clonotype: A read error is possible here, since a much larger clone lies one base away. The chain couples TRBV29-1 to TRBJ1-2, with D perhaps matching TRBD1 (6 bases). CDR3 length: 12 amino acids. The germline V gene encodes CDR1 SQVTM and CDR2 ANQGSEA. CDR3 residues: CSVLTGNYGDTF. The DNA for the CDR3 is TGCAGCGTCCTGACAGGAAACTATGGCGACACCTTC.

As DNA, the CDR3 is TGTGCCAGCAGCCGGAGGGACAGGTACTACGAGCAGTACTTC. Translating it yields CASSRRDRYYEQYF. The chain is built from TRBV5-6 and TRBJ2-7, with 8 positions matching TRBD1. The CDR3 has 14 amino acids. V lost 4 bases, J lost 3 bases, and 6 bases stayed unmatched. The V gene's germline CDR1 is SGHDT and CDR2 YYEEEE.

This clonotype was detected many times. V is TRBV12-3 or TRBV12-4 and J is TRBJ1-2, with unresolved D. The CDR3 has 14 residues. V was shortened by 6 bases and J by 6 bases, with 17 bases between the two germline ends. CDR3 bases: TGTGCCAGCAGACCCGGGGATAGGTGGGATGGCTACACCTTC. Its translation is CASRPGDRWDGYTF.

The chain employs TRBV7-9 and TRBJ2-1; 13 bases are a match to TRBD2. Looked up from germline, CDR1 is SEHNR and CDR2 is FQNEAQ (reference sequence). V was clipped by 3 bases and J by 2 bases; unmatched bases: 4. The CDR3 consists of 17 residues. DNA of the CDR3: TGTGCCAGCAGCTTCAGGACTAGCGGGAGTCCCTACAATGAGCAGTTCTTC. Translation: CASSFRTSGSPYNEQFF.

The chain links TRBV18 to TRBJ2-3; TRBD2 matches at 10 bases. The CDR3 has 18 amino acids. The J segment lost 4 bases and the V segment lost 6 bases, leaving 16 bases of the junction unmatched. Looked up from germline, CDR1 is KGHSH and CDR2 is LQKENI. CDR3 in amino acids: CASSRRRLSGRAPDTQYF. CDR3 nucleotide sequence: TGTGCCAGCTCGCGACGTAGACTCAGCGGGAGGGCCCCAGATACGCAGTATTTT.

This clonotype was seen at least ten times. This chain joins TRBV7-2 and TRBJ2-3; 8 bases agree with TRBD2. The germline CDR1 and CDR2 sequences are SGHTA and FQGNSA. The CDR3 is made up of 14 amino acids. V trimming: 6 bases; J trimming: 2 bases; junction bases outside the gene matches: 4. CDR3 coding DNA: TGTGCCAGCAGGAGCGGGAGAAACACAGATACGCAGTATTTT. It codes for CASRSGRNTDTQYF.